This TCR beta chain was obtained from a study of T cells in localized non-small cell lung cancer. Study results and limitations: Analysis by sequencing included only one tumor region, so heterogeneity remains possible. Elevated blood T cell density was associated with longer overall survival. In adjacent lung, a median around 57 of the top 100 tumor clones were found. The study found T cell clonality highest in uninvolved adjacent lung, above tumor.

Sequenced by immunoSEQ multiplex PCR; TCRdb stores in-frame clones only, minus some. The sample lists 30,000 to 35,000 clones, about nine tenths occurring once. On this clone itself: Its antigen is not identified.

The starting material was peripheral blood, obtained before any cancer treatment. The receptor was derived from a woman aged 35 to 70 with stage I lung adenocarcinoma.

CDR3 DNA sequence: TGTGCCAGCAGACTTACGGGACGGACCCCCTACGAGCAGTACTTC. Its translation is CASRLTGRTPYEQYF. The J gene is TRBJ2-7, the V gene TRBV27; perhaps D is TRBD1 or TRBD2 (5 bases each). Per the germline V gene, CDR1 is MNHEY and CDR2 is SMNVEV (reference sequence). The ends were cut back, 6 bases at V and 2 bases at J, with 17 bases in the middle. CDR3 length equals 15 residues.